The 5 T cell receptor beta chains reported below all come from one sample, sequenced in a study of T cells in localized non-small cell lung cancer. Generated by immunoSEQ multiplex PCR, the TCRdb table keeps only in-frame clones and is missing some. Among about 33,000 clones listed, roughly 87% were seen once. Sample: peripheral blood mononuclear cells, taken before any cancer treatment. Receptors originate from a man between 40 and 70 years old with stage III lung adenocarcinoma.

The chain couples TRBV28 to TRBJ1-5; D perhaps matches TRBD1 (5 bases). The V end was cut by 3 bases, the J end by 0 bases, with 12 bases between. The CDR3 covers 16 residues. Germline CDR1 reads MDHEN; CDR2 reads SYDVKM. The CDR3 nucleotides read TGTGCCAGCAGTTTTCGTAGACAGTATAGCAATCAGCCCCAGCATTTT. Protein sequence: CASSFRRQYSNQPQHF. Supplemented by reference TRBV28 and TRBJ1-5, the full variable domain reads DVKVTQSSRYLVKRTGEKVFLECVQDMDHENMFWYRQDPGLGLRLIYFSYDVKMKEKGDIPEGYSVSREKKERFSLILESASTNQTSMYLCASSFRRQYSNQPQHFGDGTRLSIL.

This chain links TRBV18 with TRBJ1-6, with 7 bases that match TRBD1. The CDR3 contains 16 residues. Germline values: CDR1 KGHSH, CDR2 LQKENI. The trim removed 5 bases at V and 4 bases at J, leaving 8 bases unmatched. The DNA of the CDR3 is TGTGCCAGCTCAAGTGGACAGGCCGCTTATAATTCACCCCTCCACTTT. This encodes CASSSGQAAYNSPLHF.

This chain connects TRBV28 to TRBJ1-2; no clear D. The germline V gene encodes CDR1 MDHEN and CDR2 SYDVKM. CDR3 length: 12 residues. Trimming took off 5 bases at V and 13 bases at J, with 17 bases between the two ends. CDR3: CASSREVPPATF. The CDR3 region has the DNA TGTGCCAGCAGTCGAGAGGTGCCACCCGCCACCTTC.

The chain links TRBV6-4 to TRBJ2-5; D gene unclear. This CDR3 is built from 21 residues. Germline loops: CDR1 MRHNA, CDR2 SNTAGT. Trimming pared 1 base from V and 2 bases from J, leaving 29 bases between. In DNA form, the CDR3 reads TGTGCCAGCAGTGACTTGCCTGGACCGTGCAGTCCGGCCGAACCGCAAGAGACCCAGTACTTC. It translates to CASSDLPGPCSPAEPQETQYF.

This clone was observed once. In nucleotides, the CDR3 is TGTGCCAGCAGCCAGAGGACAGGGTATAATTCACCCCTCCACTTT. Translated: CASSQRTGYNSPLHF. The V call is TRBV14, the J call TRBJ1-6; TRBD1 matches 8 bases. This CDR3 is built from 15 residues. V lost 3 bases, J lost 4 bases, and 2 bases stayed unmatched. Germline V gene sequence: CDR1 SGHDN, CDR2 FVKESK.